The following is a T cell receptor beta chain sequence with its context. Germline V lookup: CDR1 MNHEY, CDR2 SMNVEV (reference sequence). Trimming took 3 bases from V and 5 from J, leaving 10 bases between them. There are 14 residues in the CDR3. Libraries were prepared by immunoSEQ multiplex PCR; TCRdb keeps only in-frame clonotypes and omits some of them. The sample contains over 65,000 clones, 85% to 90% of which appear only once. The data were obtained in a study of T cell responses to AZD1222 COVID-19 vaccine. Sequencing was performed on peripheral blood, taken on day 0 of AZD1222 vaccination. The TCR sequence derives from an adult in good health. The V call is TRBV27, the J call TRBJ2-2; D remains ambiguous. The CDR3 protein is CASSFGLGTGELFF. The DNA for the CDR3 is TGTGCCAGCAGTTTCGGGTTAGGGACCGGGGAGCTGTTTTTT.